This is a list of T cell receptor beta chains from one sample in a study of CD8+CD57+ T cells in acquired aplastic anemia. TCRdb re-called the reads through MiXCR, storing one row per CDR3 protein. In the table there are approximately 190,000 distinct CDR3 sequences, approximately 50% of which are singletons. Sequenced material: sorted CD4+, CD8+, or CD8+CD57+ T cells (not recorded which) from PBMCs. Receptors originate from a human donor with aplastic anemia. CDR3s include the opening cysteine and the closing phenylalanine or tryptophan. D genes are given only for firm matches. Clone sizes are given selectively: once, few, many, or a class where the clone is expanded.

d_gene | j_gene | v_gene | abundance | CDR3aa
NA | TRBJ2-7 | TRBV5-1 | many | CASSSRGGVTVGEQYF
TRBD2 | TRBJ2-2 | TRBV15 | NA | CATSNWTSGIGELFF
TRBD2 | TRBJ2-1 | TRBV24-1 | NA | CATSRSGLAGDYNEQFF
TRBD1 | TRBJ1-1 | TRBV3-1 | few | CASSPRDRQNTEAFF
NA | TRBJ2-1 | TRBV4-3 | NA | CASSQHQGTYNEQFF
NA | TRBJ1-1 | TRBV5-4 | few | CASSLTPSDTEAFF
TRBD2 | TRBJ2-7 | TRBV19 | once | CASTLQAGGYEQYF
TRBD2 | TRBJ2-3 | TRBV6-1 | few | CASSALAGEATDTQYF
NA | TRBJ2-2 | TRBV13 | few | CASSRPRGGRTGELFF
TRBD1 | TRBJ1-5 | TRBV6-1 | once | CASSLRTGGGNQPQHF
NA | TRBJ2-7 | TRBV7-8 | NA | CASSSLSEQYF
TRBD1 | TRBJ1-2 | TRBV24-1 | NA | CATSDWTGGETF
TRBD1 | TRBJ2-3 | TRBV5-1 | NA | CASSLEGAWTDTQYF
TRBD1 | TRBJ1-2 | TRBV20-1 | NA | CSAQQGAKDGYTF
NA | TRBJ2-2 | TRBV19 | NA | CASSPRELFF
NA | TRBJ1-5 | TRBV7-9 | NA | CAIDQGNGQPQHF
TRBD1 | TRBJ1-3 | TRBV2 | NA | CASTGTASGNTIYF
TRBD1 | TRBJ2-7 | TRBV7-7 | NA | CASSSGQGLEQYF
TRBD1 | TRBJ1-5 | TRBV20-1 | NA | CSARGTVGQPQHF
TRBD2 | TRBJ2-1 | TRBV9 | many | CASSVVPTSGHNEQFF
NA | TRBJ1-6 | TRBV7-2 | NA | CASSLGQELHF
NA | TRBJ2-5 | TRBV7-9 | NA | CASSLDPLKTQYF
NA | TRBJ1-6 | TRBV6-1 | many | CASSEGRNSPLHF
NA | TRBJ1-1 | TRBV5-1 | many | CASTRDMNTEAFF
TRBD1 | TRBJ1-4 | TRBV15 | many | CATSRGNVGQESEKLFF
NA | TRBJ1-2 | TRBV6-2/TRBV6-3 | NA | CASSYGLQDLYGYTF
NA | TRBJ2-3 | TRBV29-1 | NA | CSVEWADTQYF
NA | TRBJ1-2 | TRBV2 | many | CAQQPQGLHGYTF
NA | TRBJ1-6 | TRBV20-1 | NA | CSARTVPGNAARSPLHF
NA | TRBJ1-1 | TRBV2 | few | CASRRTEAFF
NA | TRBJ2-7 | TRBV19 | NA | CASNTGDGSYEQYF
NA | TRBJ2-7 | TRBV20-1 | NA | CSASIGGGITYEQYF
NA | TRBJ1-1 | TRBV6-1 | NA | CASSEVANTEAFF
NA | TRBJ1-2 | TRBV20-1 | NA | CSAKSLGPDGYTF
NA | TRBJ1-2 | TRBV10-3 | NA | CAISGGGPNYGYTF
TRBD1 | TRBJ1-5 | TRBV19 | NA | CASSMGTGWQPQHF
TRBD1 | TRBJ1-4 | TRBV29-1 | many | CSVGQGAYEKLFF
TRBD1 | TRBJ2-1 | TRBV29-1 | NA | CSADRGREQFF
TRBD1 | TRBJ2-2 | TRBV5-1 | NA | CASSFMTTGTTGELFF
TRBD1 | TRBJ2-1 | TRBV7-3 | NA | CASSLTRDRQNEQFF
TRBD2 | TRBJ2-3 | TRBV19 | NA | CASSPPGTSGTGTQYF
NA | TRBJ2-7 | TRBV10-3 | few | CAISERRTPYEQYF